A single sample is the source of the 30 T cell receptor beta chains below, sequenced in a study of T cells after yellow fever vaccination. TCRdb redid the calling of the 5' RACE reads with MiXCR, one entry per CDR3 protein. The repertoire has 150,000 to 200,000 distinct CDR3 sequences, 11% of them found once; the top ten carry roughly a third. The starting material was CD8+ T cells sorted from PBMCs, obtained 15 days after the yellow fever booster vaccination. All receptors come from a man between 18 and 29 years old who received the YFV17D yellow fever vaccine.

The chain links TRBV6-5 to TRBJ1-5; D call uncertain. Trimming removed 0 bases at V and 5 bases at J, with 5 bases between. The CDR3 runs 13 residues. From germline, CDR1 is MNHEY and CDR2 SVGAGI. CDR3 in DNA: TGTGCCAGCAGTTACTCGAGGGATCAGCCCCAGCATTTT. It is translated as CASSYSRDQPQHF.

This clonotype was observed a few times. The V call is TRBV15, the J call TRBJ2-3; either TRBD1 or TRBD2 may supply D (5 bases each). Trimming shortened V by 5 bases and J by 4 bases, and 16 bases separated the two germline ends. The germline CDR1 and CDR2 sequences are LNHNV and YYDKDF (reference sequence). This CDR3 contains 15 residues. The CDR3 bases are TGTGCCACCAGCCCGGTGGGGCCGGGGTCAGATACGCAGTATTTT. Amino acid sequence: CATSPVGPGSDTQYF.

This clonotype was counted a few times. V and J are TRBV27 and TRBJ1-1; 7 bases match TRBD1. Germline V gene sequence: CDR1 MNHEY, CDR2 SMNVEV (reference sequence). The CDR3 length is 15 residues. V lost 5 bases to trimming and J lost 4 bases; unmatched junction nucleotides: 10. CDR3: CASSHNEGAPTEAFF. The CDR3 nucleotides are TGTGCCAGCAGTCACAACGAGGGGGCGCCCACTGAAGCTTTCTTT.

The rearrangement joins TRBV5-1 to TRBJ2-1; 13 bases align to TRBD2. The CDR3 has 20 residues. Germline V gene data show CDR1 as SGHRS and CDR2 as YFSETQ. The ends lost 4 bases at V and 7 bases at J; junction bases unmatched: 20. CDR3 residues: CASSTKYLLRTSGGSNEQFF. CDR3 coding DNA: TGCGCCAGCAGCACGAAATACCTTCTGCGGACTAGCGGGGGATCTAATGAGCAGTTCTTC.

The CDR3 DNA is TGTGCCAGCAGCTCCTTTCTTAGCGGGGGGAACACAGATACGCAGTATTTT. Its protein is CASSSFLSGGNTDTQYF. The chain joins TRBV7-9 to TRBJ2-3, with TRBD2 matching 10 bases. The CDR3 length is 17 residues. Per the germline V gene, CDR1 is SEHNR and CDR2 is FQNEAQ (reference sequence). Trimming at V came to 4 bases and at J to 2 bases, leaving 9 bases not matched to a gene.

This clonotype was counted ten times or more. The rearrangement uses TRBV4-3 and TRBJ2-1; D might be TRBD1 (5 bases). Germline CDR1 LGHNA, CDR2 YSLEER. Between the trimmed V and J ends, which lost 0 bases and 8 bases, there was a span of 11 bases. The CDR3 is 14 amino acids. CDR3 in amino acids: CASSQDAGYDEQFF. In DNA form, the CDR3 reads TGCGCCAGCAGCCAAGATGCAGGGTACGATGAGCAGTTCTTC.

This clonotype was observed a few times. This chain links TRBV20-1 with TRBJ1-1, with D possibly TRBD1 on 6 matching bases. V was pared by 6 bases and J by 5 bases, with 13 bases between. This CDR3 spans 12 amino acids. Germline loops: CDR1 DFQATT, CDR2 SNEGSKA (reference sequence). The CDR3 nucleotides read TGCAGTGCGTACAGGGAAGAGACTGAAGCTTTCTTT. Translated, it gives CSAYREETEAFF.

This chain links TRBV6-1 with TRBJ2-3; 8 bases are shared with TRBD2. The CDR3 sequence is 17 residues long. V shed 2 bases, J shed 2 bases, and the junction held 9 bases outside the gene matches. Germline values: CDR1 MNHNS, CDR2 SASEGT. In DNA form, the CDR3 reads TGTGCCAGCAGTGAACGGGGGGGGATTCTTGACACAGATACGCAGTATTTT. Translating gives CASSERGGILDTDTQYF.

This clonotype was detected only a few times. The chain employs TRBV20-1 and TRBJ2-3; D is unclear. This CDR3 is built from 13 residues. Germline CDR1 DFQATT, CDR2 SNEGSKA (reference sequence). Trimming pared 2 bases from V and 2 bases from J, leaving 8 bases between. The CDR3 DNA sequence: TGCAGTGCTAGATTTCCGCTCACAGATACGCAGTATTTT. It translates to CSARFPLTDTQYF.

The rearrangement uses TRBV5-1 and TRBJ2-6; TRBD2 might be the D (6 bases). The germline CDR1 and CDR2 sequences are SGHRS and YFSETQ. The V end lost 4 bases, the J end lost 0 bases, and 8 bases lay between the germline ends. The CDR3 runs 15 residues. The CDR3 loop is CASSPGVSGANVLTF. CDR3 nucleotide sequence: TGCGCCAGCAGCCCGGGGGTCTCTGGGGCCAACGTCCTGACTTTC.

The chain couples TRBV6-5 to TRBJ1-1, with no clear D. Looked up from germline, CDR1 is MNHEY and CDR2 is SVGAGI. CDR3 length equals 13 residues. V lost 4 bases to trimming and J lost 2 bases, with 8 bases between them. The CDR3 is CASSWTANTEAFF. The CDR3 DNA reads TGTGCCAGCAGTTGGACGGCCAACACTGAAGCTTTCTTT.

This clonotype came up a few times. The J gene is TRBJ2-2, the V gene TRBV4-2; D perhaps matches TRBD1 (5 bases). Germline-derived CDR1 and CDR2 are LGHNA and YNFKEQ. Trimming took off 4 bases at V and 3 bases at J, with 18 bases between the two ends. The CDR3 spans 17 residues. This chain's CDR3 is CASSLRTPQGDTGELFF. For the CDR3, the DNA is TGTGCCAGCAGCCTTCGGACCCCCCAGGGCGACACCGGGGAGCTGTTTTTT.

This clonotype turned up a few times. The rearrangement uses TRBV25-1 and TRBJ2-7, with D possibly being TRBD1 (5 bases). Trimming took 4 bases from V and 4 from J, leaving 20 bases between them. Germline V gene lookup returns CDR1 MGHDK and CDR2 SYGVNS. This CDR3 has 16 residues. Written as DNA, the CDR3 is TGTGCCAGCAGTGGCTTCAAGGACAAAGGGTGGTACGAGCAGTACGTC. It codes for CASSGFKDKGWYEQYV.

The chain uses TRBV19 and TRBJ1-2, with D uncertain. The CDR3 has 13 residues. Germline V lookup: CDR1 LNHDA, CDR2 SQIVND (reference sequence). With 9 bases removed from V and 6 bases from J, the gap between germline ends came to 17 bases. The CDR3 nucleotides read TGTGCCAGCTCGCCGGGTCCACGACATGGCTACACCTTC. Translation: CASSPGPRHGYTF.

V is TRBV6-2 or TRBV6-3 and J is TRBJ2-7; the match to TRBD1 covers 9 bases. The CDR3 runs 14 residues. With 6 bases clipped from V and 3 bases from J, the junction kept 6 bases outside the gene matches. Germline V gene sequence: CDR1 MNHEY, CDR2 SVGEGT. Here the CDR3 reads CASRGTGFHYEQYV. The CDR3 DNA reads TGTGCCAGCAGAGGGACAGGGTTTCACTACGAGCAGTACGTC.

This clonotype was recorded at least ten times. This chain joins TRBV20-1 and TRBJ2-7; D remains ambiguous. From germline, CDR1 is DFQATT and CDR2 SNEGSKA (reference sequence). V gave up 0 bases and J gave up 3 bases, with 3 bases separating them. CDR3 length: 11 residues. The CDR3 region is CSAREGYEQYV. CDR3 DNA sequence: TGCAGTGCTAGAGAGGGCTACGAGCAGTACGTC.

In its sample, this clonotype was seen many times. The chain links TRBV5-1 to TRBJ2-7; D not certain. Trimming removed 0 bases from V and 2 bases from J, with 12 bases in between. The CDR3 has 15 amino acids. Germline lookup yields CDR1 SGHRS and CDR2 YFSETQ. CDR3 in DNA: TGCGCCAGCAGCTTGGGGTCTGTAGAAACCTACGAGCAGTACTTC. Its protein product is CASSLGSVETYEQYF.

The table lists this clonotype with many counts. The gene calls are TRBV4-3 and TRBJ2-6; the D gene is possibly TRBD2 (6 bases). V was clipped by 1 base and J by 4 bases, with 14 bases between them. There are 17 residues in the CDR3. Looked up from germline, CDR1 is LGHNA and CDR2 is YSLEER. Here the CDR3 DNA reads TGCGCCAGCAGCCAAGTACCTGGAGGGGACGGGGCCAACGTCCTGACTTTC. This codes for CASSQVPGGDGANVLTF.

This clonotype was recorded many times. This chain links TRBV7-9 with TRBJ2-3; D assignment may be TRBD1 or TRBD2 (6 bases each). V dropped 3 bases and J dropped 4 bases, with 14 bases sitting between them. Germline CDR1 SEHNR, CDR2 FQNEAQ (reference sequence). The CDR3 loop spans 15 amino acids. The CDR3 sequence: CASSFSLGGADTQYF. In nucleotides, the CDR3 is TGTGCCAGCAGCTTTAGCCTCGGGGGCGCAGATACGCAGTATTTT.

The table lists this clonotype with a few counts. This chain uses TRBV7-3 with TRBJ2-7, with TRBD1 matching over 7 bases. The CDR3 contains 13 residues. The germline V gene encodes CDR1 SGHTA and CDR2 FQGTGA. Trimming took 4 bases from V and 2 from J; bases not matched to a gene: 2. The CDR3 loop is CASSSRGPYEQYV. The CDR3 region has the DNA TGTGCCAGCAGCTCTAGGGGGCCCTACGAGCAGTACGTC.

The rearrangement joins TRBV7-9 to TRBJ2-2; 12 nucleotides agree with TRBD1. This CDR3 contains 20 residues. V trimming: 3 bases; J trimming: 6 bases; junction bases outside the gene matches: 17. Germline lookup yields CDR1 SEHNR and CDR2 FQNEAQ (reference sequence). The CDR3 nucleotides read TGTGCCAGCAGCTTTAGTACATCACTCTCCGGGACAGGGGGCCCCGGGGAGCTGTTTTTT. Amino acid sequence: CASSFSTSLSGTGGPGELFF. The full variable domain, with the rest looked up from reference TRBV7-9 and TRBJ2-2, is DTGVSQNPRHKITKRGQNVTFRCDPISEHNRLYWYRQTLGQGPEFLTYFQNEAQLEKSRLLSDRFSAERPKGSFSTLEIQRTEQGDSAMYLCASSFSTSLSGTGGPGELFFGEGSRLTVL.

This clonotype was counted a few times. CDR3 sequence: CASSEWGYTEAFF. The DNA of the CDR3 is TGTGCCAGCAGTGAATGGGGATACACTGAAGCTTTCTTT. V and J are TRBV6-1 and TRBJ1-1; D gene uncertain. The CDR3 has 13 residues. Germline V CDR1 and CDR2: MNHNS, SASEGT. The V gene lost 2 bases and the J gene lost 3 bases, with 7 bases spanning the gap.

This clonotype was seen more than once but under ten times. This chain connects TRBV5-4 to TRBJ2-5, with TRBD2 as a possible D gene (5 bases). The ends were cut back, 4 bases at V and 5 bases at J, with 21 bases in the middle. The CDR3 sequence is 16 residues long. The germline gives CDR1 SGHNT, CDR2 YYREEE (reference sequence). The CDR3 bases are TGTGCCAGCAGCCCCTACTCCCGACCTAGGGAGGAGACCCAGTACTTC. As protein: CASSPYSRPREETQYF.

This clonotype was found many times. The chain combines TRBV27 with TRBJ2-6; D is unclear. V was cut by 4 bases and J by 0 bases, with 1 base left in between. The CDR3 is 13 residues long. Germline CDR1 reads MNHEY; CDR2 reads SMNVEV (reference sequence). This CDR3 is CASSYSGANVLTF. CDR3 sequence (DNA): TGTGCCAGCAGTTACTCTGGGGCCAACGTCCTGACTTTC.

Only a few counts were recorded for this clonotype. This chain connects TRBV5-5 to TRBJ2-7, with D perhaps TRBD2 (5 bases). This CDR3 is built from 15 residues. V was shortened by 1 base and J by 2 bases, with 13 bases between the two germline ends. The germline gives CDR1 SGHKS, CDR2 YYEKEE (reference sequence). The CDR3 loop is CASSLSSGVAYEQYF. The CDR3, as DNA: TGTGCCAGCAGCTTGTCATCCGGGGTGGCCTACGAGCAGTACTTC.

This clonotype was detected only a few times. The chain combines TRBV15 with TRBJ2-1; 8 bases are a match to TRBD2. V trimming: 5 bases; J trimming: 4 bases; junction bases outside the gene matches: 16. Germline CDR1 and CDR2: LNHNV and YYDKDF (reference sequence). This CDR3 region has 18 residues. The CDR3 region is CATSPLSGGVGPYNEQFF. The CDR3 region has the DNA TGTGCCACCAGCCCTCTCTCGGGAGGGGTTGGCCCATACAATGAGCAGTTCTTC. Supplemented by reference TRBV15 and TRBJ2-1, the full variable domain reads DAMVIQNPRYQVTQFGKPVTLSCSQTLNHNVMYWYQQKSSQAPKLLFHYYDKDFNNEADTPDNFQSRRPNTSFCFLDIRSPGLGDTAMYLCATSPLSGGVGPYNEQFFGPGTRLTVL.

This clonotype has ten or more counts. The rearrangement links TRBV4-2 to TRBJ1-3, with 7 bases lining up with TRBD1. The CDR3 is 17 amino acids. The germline CDR1 and CDR2 sequences are LGHNA and YNFKEQ. The trim removed 1 base at V and 0 bases at J, leaving 6 bases unmatched. The CDR3 reads CASSQGTGPFSGNTIYF. CDR3 nucleotide sequence: TGTGCCAGCAGCCAAGGGACAGGACCCTTCTCTGGAAACACCATATATTTT.

The V call is TRBV7-9, the J call TRBJ1-4; 8 nucleotides line up with TRBD1. V dropped 4 bases and J dropped 7; count of bases not matched to a gene: 8. Germline values: CDR1 SEHNR, CDR2 FQNEAQ (reference sequence). CDR3 length equals 15 residues. The CDR3 DNA follows: TGTGCCAGCAGCTCGTTAGGACAGGGCGGTGAAAAACTGTTTTTT. Translating it yields CASSSLGQGGEKLFF.

The rearrangement uses TRBV27 and TRBJ2-1, with TRBD2 matching 14 bases. Germline assignment: CDR1 MNHEY and CDR2 SMNVEV (reference sequence). CDR3 length: 17 residues. The ends lost 5 bases at V and 7 bases at J; junction bases unmatched: 10. CDR3 coding DNA: TGTGCCAGCAGTCCGCGACTAGCGGGGGGGCCAGGTAATGAGCAGTTCTTC. Its protein product is CASSPRLAGGPGNEQFF.

Judged by abundance, this clonotype is medium-sized. The chain carries TRBV4-2 and TRBJ2-2, with 9 bases lining up with TRBD1. Germline lookup yields CDR1 LGHNA and CDR2 YNFKEQ. CDR3 size: 15 residues. V lost 1 base, J lost 3 bases, and 0 bases stayed unmatched. The CDR3 nucleotides read TGTGCCAGCAGCCAAGGACAGGGGGACACCGGGGAGCTGTTTTTT. Protein: CASSQGQGDTGELFF.